This T cell receptor (beta chain) appears in the sequencing data of a study of cytotoxic CD8 clonotypes in ibrutinib-treated CLL. Across the whole study: There were around twelve relapsed/refractory patients and around 15 treatment-naive patients, and 17 were IGHV unmutated. Study observations and caveats: Clonality increased with ibrutinib response but returned toward baseline at progression. Under therapy, public clonotypes either contracted or stayed stable, and they were uncommon.

The table came from immunoSEQ multiplex PCR; TCRdb's copy has only in-frame clones and leaves some out. The sample carries around 70,000 clones, over 75% recorded once. Germline assignment: CDR1 WNHNN and CDR2 SYGVQD (reference sequence). With 2 bases removed from V and 6 bases from J, the gap between germline ends came to 16 bases. This CDR3 is built from 15 residues. About this clone: Its antigen is unidentified.

The sequenced sample was PBMCs, obtained at disease progression, from a patient treated with ibrutinib. This rearrangement joins TRBV10-1 to TRBJ1-2; D is unclear. The clonotype comes from a human donor with chronic lymphocytic leukemia. The CDR3 here is CASSEGVRDPNGYTF. The CDR3 DNA is TGCGCCAGCAGTGAGGGGGTAAGAGATCCTAATGGCTACACCTTC.